This TCR beta chain was captured by sequencing in a study of cytomegalovirus exposure and HLA in healthy donors. About the research overall: Of several hundred genotyped donors, about 81% clustered with self-reported Caucasian donors. General study findings and limits: Among CMV-associated TCR beta chains, most appeared HLA-restricted in a later analysis. Reportedly, fewer N-insertions than the roughly 700-donor mean appeared in an Asian-associated ancestry cluster in a later analysis. TCR beta V- and J-gene trimming was later associated with a missense DCLRE1C variant.

PCR involved 60 Vbeta and 13 Jbeta primers. Sequencing used immunoSEQ multiplex PCR; TCRdb keeps in-frame clones, though not all of them. The sample records about 110,000 clones, roughly 13% being singletons. Notes on this clone: Its antigen is undetermined.

This TCR came from a man aged 35-49 years in good health and CMV-seropositive. Sequencing was carried out using PBMCs.

CDR3 region: CASSVGAKSGSSTDTQYF. The CDR3 nucleotides are TGTGCCAGCAGCGTAGGAGCAAAATCGGGGTCTAGCACAGATACGCAGTATTTT. The rearrangement joins TRBV9 to TRBJ2-3, with TRBD2 as a possible D gene (5 bases). Trimming left V 0 bases short and J 0 bases short, with 17 bases between. The CDR3 is 18 residues long. CDR1 SGDLS and CDR2 YYNGEE come from the germline V gene.